This TCR beta chain is drawn from a study of blood T cell repertoires in COVID-19. As for this clone: Additional DNA sequences in this sample encode the identical CDR3.

Enrolled during active infection, Seattle patients were then followed longitudinally. This CDR3 is built from 17 residues. Trimming removed 5 bases from V and 3 bases from J; junction bases left unmatched: 5. The germline CDR1 and CDR2 sequences are MDHEN and SYDVKM. Some clones are missing from TCRdb's copy, which holds only in-frame ones; the method was immunoSEQ multiplex PCR. The sample contains fewer than 250,000 clones, about four fifths of which appear only once. V gene TRBV28 combines with J gene TRBJ2-6; 12 bases agree with TRBD1. Sequenced input: peripheral blood. The clonotype comes from a woman in her sixties with COVID-19, enrolled during active disease. The CDR3 loop reads CASSPRDRGRGANVLTF. As DNA, the CDR3 is TGTGCCAGCAGTCCTCGGGACAGGGGGCGTGGGGCCAACGTCCTGACTTTC. The full variable domain, completed using reference TRBV28 and TRBJ2-6, is DVKVTQSSRYLVKRTGEKVFLECVQDMDHENMFWYRQDPGLGLRLIYFSYDVKMKEKGDIPEGYSVSREKKERFSLILESASTNQTSMYLCASSPRDRGRGANVLTFGAGSRLTVL.